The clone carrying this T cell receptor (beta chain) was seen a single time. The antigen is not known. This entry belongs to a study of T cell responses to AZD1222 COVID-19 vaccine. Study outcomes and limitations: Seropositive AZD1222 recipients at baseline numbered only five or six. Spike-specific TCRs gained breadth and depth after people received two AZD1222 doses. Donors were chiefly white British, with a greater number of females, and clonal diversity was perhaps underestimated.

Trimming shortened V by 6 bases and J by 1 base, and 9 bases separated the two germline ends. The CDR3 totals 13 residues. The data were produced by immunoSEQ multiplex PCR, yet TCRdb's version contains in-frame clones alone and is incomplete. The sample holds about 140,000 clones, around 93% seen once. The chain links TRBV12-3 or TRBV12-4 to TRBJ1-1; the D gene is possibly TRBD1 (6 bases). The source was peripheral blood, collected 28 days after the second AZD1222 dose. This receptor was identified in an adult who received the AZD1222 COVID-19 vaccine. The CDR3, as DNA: TGTGCCAGCAGCTTACAGGGGAACACTGAAGCTTTCTTT. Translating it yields CASSLQGNTEAFF.